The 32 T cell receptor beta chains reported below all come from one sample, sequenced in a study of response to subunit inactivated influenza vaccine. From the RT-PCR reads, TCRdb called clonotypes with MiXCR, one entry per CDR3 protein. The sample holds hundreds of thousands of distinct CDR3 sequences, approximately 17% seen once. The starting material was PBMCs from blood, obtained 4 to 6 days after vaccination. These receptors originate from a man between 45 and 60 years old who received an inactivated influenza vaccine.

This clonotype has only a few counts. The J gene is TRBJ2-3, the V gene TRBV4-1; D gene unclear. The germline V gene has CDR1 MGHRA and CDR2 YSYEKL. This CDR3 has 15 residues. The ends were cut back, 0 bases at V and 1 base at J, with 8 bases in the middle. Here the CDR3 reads CASSQDPLRTDTQYF. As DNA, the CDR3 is TGCGCCAGCAGCCAAGATCCGCTTCGCACAGATACGCAGTATTTT.

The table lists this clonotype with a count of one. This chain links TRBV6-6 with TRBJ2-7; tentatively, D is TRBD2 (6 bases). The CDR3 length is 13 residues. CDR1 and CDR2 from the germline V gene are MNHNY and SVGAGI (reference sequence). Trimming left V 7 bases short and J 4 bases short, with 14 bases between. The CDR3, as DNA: TGTGCCAGCACCCAAGATGGGGGGTACGAGCAGTACTTC. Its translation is CASTQDGGYEQYF.

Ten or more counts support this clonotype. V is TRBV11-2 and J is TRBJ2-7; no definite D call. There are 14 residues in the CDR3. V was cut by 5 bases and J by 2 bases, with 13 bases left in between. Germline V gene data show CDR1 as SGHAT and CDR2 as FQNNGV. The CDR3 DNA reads TGTGCCAGCAGCGTCGCAGGTAACCCCTACGAGCAGTACTTC. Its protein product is CASSVAGNPYEQYF.

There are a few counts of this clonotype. The CDR3 DNA reads as TGTGCCAGCAGTCCTGGCCGACTAGCTGCGGATACGCAGTATTTT. Its protein is CASSPGRLAADTQYF. V gene TRBV6-1 combines with J gene TRBJ2-3; 7 bases map to TRBD2. The V gene's germline CDR1 is MNHNS and CDR2 SASEGT. The CDR3 totals 15 residues. V lost 5 bases and J lost 6; bases outside the gene matches: 11.

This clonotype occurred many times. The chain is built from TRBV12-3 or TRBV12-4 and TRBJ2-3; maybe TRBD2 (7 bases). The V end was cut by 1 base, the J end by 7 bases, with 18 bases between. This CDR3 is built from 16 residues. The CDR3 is CASSLVGIQGGYTQYF. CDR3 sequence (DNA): TGTGCCAGCAGTTTAGTAGGGATACAGGGAGGGTATACGCAGTATTTT.

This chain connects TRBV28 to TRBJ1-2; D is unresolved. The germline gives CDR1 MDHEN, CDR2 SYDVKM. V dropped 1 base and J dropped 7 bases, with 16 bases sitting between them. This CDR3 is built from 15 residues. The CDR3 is CASSLSPILTLGYTF. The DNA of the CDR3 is TGTGCCAGCAGTTTATCCCCGATTTTGACCCTTGGCTACACCTTC.

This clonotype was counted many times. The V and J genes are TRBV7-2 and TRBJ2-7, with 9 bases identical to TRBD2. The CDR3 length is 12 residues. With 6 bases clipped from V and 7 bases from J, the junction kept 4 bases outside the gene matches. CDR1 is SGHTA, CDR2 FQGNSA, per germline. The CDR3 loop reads CASRAGGGEQYF. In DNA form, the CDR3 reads TGTGCCAGCAGAGCGGGAGGAGGTGAGCAGTACTTC.

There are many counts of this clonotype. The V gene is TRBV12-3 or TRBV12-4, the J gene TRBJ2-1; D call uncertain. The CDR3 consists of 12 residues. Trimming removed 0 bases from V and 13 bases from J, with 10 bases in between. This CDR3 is CASSLAGQSQFF. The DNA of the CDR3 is TGTGCCAGCAGTTTAGCCGGGCAGTCTCAGTTCTTC.

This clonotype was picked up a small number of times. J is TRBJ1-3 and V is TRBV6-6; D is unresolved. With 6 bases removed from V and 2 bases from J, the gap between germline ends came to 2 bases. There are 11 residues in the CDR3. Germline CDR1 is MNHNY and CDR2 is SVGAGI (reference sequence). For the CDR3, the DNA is TGTGCCAGCAGAACTGGAAACACCATATATTTT. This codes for CASRTGNTIYF.

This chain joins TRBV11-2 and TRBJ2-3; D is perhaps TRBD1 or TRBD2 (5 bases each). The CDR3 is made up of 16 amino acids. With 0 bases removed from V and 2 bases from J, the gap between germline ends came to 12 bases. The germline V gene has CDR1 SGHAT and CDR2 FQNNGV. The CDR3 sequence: CASSLEGTVNTDTQYF. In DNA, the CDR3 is TGTGCCAGCAGCTTAGAGGGGACGGTGAACACAGATACGCAGTATTTT.

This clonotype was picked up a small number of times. In nucleotides, the CDR3 is TGTGCCAGCAGTTCCTCGTCAGCCATATATTTT. Translation: CASSSSSAIYF. The chain recombines TRBV12-3 or TRBV12-4 with TRBJ1-3; no firm D call. The CDR3 has 11 amino acids. Trimming took 4 bases from V and 11 from J, leaving 9 bases between them.

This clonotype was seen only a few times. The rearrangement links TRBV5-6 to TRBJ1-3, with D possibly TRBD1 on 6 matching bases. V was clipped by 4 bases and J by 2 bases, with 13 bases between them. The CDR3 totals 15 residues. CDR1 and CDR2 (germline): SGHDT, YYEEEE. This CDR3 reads CASSRPSGAGNTIYF. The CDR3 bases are TGTGCCAGCAGCCGACCCTCAGGGGCTGGAAACACCATATATTTT.

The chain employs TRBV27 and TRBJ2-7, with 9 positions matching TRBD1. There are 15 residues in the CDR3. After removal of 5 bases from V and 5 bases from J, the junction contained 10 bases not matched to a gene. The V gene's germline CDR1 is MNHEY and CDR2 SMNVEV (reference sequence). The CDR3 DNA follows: TGTGCCAGCAGTCAGAACGACAGGGGGTATAACGAGCAGTACTTC. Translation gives CASSQNDRGYNEQYF.

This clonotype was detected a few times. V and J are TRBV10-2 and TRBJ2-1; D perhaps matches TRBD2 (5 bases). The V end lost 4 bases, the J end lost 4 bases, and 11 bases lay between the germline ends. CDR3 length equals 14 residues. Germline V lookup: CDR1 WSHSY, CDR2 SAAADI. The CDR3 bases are TGCGCCAGCAGTGGGGTACTAGTGTACAATGAGCAGTTCTTC. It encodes CASSGVLVYNEQFF.

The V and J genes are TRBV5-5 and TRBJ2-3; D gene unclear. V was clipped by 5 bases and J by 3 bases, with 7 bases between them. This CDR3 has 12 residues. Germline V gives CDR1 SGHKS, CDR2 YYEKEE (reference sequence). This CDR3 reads CASRLDTDTQYF. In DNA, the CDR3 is TGTGCCAGCAGGTTAGATACAGATACGCAGTATTTT.

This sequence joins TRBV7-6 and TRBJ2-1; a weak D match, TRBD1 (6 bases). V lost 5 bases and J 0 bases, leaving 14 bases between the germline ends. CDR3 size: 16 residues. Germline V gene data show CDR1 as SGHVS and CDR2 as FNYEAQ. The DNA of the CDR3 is TGTGCCAGCAGCGCGGCCCAGGGGACCTCCTACAATGAGCAGTTCTTC. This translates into CASSAAQGTSYNEQFF. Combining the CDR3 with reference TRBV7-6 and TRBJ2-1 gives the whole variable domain GAGVSQSPRYKVTKRGQDVALRCDPISGHVSLYWYRQALGQGPEFLTYFNYEAQQDKSGLPNDRFSAERPEGSISTLTIQRTEQRDSAMYRCASSAAQGTSYNEQFFGPGTRLTVL.

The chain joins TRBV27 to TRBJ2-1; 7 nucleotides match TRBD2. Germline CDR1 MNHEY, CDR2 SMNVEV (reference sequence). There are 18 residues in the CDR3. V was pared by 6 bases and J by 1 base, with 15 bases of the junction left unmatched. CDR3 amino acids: CASSPSGGGGPSYNEQFF. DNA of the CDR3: TGTGCCAGCAGCCCATCAGGTGGGGGAGGGCCGTCCTACAATGAGCAGTTCTTC.

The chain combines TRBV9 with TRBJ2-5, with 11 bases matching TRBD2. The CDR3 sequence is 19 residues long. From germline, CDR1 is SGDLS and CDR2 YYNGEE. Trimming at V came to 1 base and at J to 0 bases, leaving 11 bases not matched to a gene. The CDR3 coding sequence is TGTGCCAGCAGCGTATCAGGGCTTAGACTAGCGGGATACCAAGAGACCCAGTACTTC. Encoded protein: CASSVSGLRLAGYQETQYF.

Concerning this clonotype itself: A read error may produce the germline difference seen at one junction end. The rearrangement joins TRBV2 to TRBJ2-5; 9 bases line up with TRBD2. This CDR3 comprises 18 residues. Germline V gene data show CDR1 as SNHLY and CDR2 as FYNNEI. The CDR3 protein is CAISPVGLAGRIKETQYF. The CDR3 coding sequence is TGTGCCATCAGTCCGGTGGGGCTAGCGGGACGAATTAAAGAGACCCAGTACTTC.

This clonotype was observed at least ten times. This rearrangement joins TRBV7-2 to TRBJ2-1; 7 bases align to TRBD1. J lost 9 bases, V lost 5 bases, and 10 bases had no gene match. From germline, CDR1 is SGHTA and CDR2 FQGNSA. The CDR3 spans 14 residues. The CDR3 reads CASSRRQGTTEQFF. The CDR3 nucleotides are TGTGCCAGCAGCCGTAGACAGGGTACTACTGAGCAGTTCTTC. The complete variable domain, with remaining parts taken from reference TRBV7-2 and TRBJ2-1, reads GAGVSQSPSNKVTEKGKDVELRCDPISGHTALYWYRQSLGQGLEFLIYFQGNSAPDKSGLPSDRFSAERTGGSVSTLTIQRTQQEDSAVYLCASSRRQGTTEQFFGPGTRLTVL.

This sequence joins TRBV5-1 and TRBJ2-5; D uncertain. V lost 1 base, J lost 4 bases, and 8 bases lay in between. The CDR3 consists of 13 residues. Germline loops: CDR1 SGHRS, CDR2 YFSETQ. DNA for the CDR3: TGCGCCAGCAGCTTGTCCGTCATAGAGACCCAGTACTTC. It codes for CASSLSVIETQYF.

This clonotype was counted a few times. In nucleotides, the CDR3 is TGTGCCAGCAGTCCCACTACAGGGGGCGCATATGGCTACACCTTC. Protein: CASSPTTGGAYGYTF. The V gene is TRBV12-3 or TRBV12-4, the J gene TRBJ1-2; TRBD1 matches 9 bases. The CDR3 has 15 residues. With V trimmed by 5 bases and J by 5 bases, 9 bases remained unmatched.

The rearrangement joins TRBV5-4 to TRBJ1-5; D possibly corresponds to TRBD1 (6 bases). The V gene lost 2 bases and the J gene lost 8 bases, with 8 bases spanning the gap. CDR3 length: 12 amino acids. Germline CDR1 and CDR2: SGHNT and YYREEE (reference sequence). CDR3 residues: CASSLQGKPQHF. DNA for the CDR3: TGTGCCAGCAGCTTACAGGGAAAGCCCCAGCATTTT. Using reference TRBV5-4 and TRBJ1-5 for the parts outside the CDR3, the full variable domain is ETGVTQSPTHLIKTRGQQVTLRCSSQSGHNTVSWYQQALGQGPQFIFQYYREEENGRGNFPPRFSGLQFPNYSSELNVNALELDDSALYLCASSLQGKPQHFGDGTRLSIL.

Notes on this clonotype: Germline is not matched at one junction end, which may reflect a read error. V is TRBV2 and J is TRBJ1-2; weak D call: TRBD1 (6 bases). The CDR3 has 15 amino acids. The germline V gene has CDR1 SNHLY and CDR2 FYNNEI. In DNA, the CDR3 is TGTGTCAGCAGCCCGACTAGGGGGGCGTCCCATGGCTACACCTTC. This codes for CVSSPTRGASHGYTF.

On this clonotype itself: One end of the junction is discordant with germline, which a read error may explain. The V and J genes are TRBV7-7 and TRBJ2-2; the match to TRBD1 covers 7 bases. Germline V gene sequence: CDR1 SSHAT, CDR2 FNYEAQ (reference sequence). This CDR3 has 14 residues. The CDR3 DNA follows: TGTGCTAGCAGCACAGGGACAGTCGGCGGGGAGCTGTTTTTT. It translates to CASSTGTVGGELFF. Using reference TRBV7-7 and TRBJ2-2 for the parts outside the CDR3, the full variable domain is GAGVSQSPRYKVTKRGQDVTLRCDPISSHATLYWYQQALGQGPEFLTYFNYEAQPDKSGLPSDRFSAERPEGSISTLTIQRTEQRDSAMYRCASSTGTVGGELFFGEGSRLTVL.

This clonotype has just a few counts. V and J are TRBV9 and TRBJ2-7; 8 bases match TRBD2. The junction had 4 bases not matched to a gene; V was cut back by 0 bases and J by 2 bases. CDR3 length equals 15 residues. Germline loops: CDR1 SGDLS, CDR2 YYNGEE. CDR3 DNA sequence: TGTGCCAGCAGCGTAGGAGCGGGAGACCCCTACGAGCAGTACTTC. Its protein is CASSVGAGDPYEQYF. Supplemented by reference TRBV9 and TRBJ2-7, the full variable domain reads DSGVTQTPKHLITATGQRVTLRCSPRSGDLSVYWYQQSLDQGLQFLIQYYNGEERAKGNILERFSAQQFPDLHSELNLSSLELGDSALYFCASSVGAGDPYEQYFGPGTRLTVT.

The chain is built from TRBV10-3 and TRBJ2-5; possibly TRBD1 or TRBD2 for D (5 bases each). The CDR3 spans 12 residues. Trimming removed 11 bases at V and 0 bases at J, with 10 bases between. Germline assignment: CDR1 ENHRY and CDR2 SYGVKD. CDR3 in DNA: TGTGCCTCCGGGGCGAACCAAGAGACCCAGTACTTC. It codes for CASGANQETQYF.

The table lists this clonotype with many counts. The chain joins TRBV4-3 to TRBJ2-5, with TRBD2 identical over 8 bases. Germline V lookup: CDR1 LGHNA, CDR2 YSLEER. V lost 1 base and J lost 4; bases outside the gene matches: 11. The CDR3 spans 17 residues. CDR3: CASSQGLIRGGIETQYF. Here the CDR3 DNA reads TGCGCCAGCAGCCAAGGTTTAATACGGGGGGGTATAGAGACCCAGTACTTC.

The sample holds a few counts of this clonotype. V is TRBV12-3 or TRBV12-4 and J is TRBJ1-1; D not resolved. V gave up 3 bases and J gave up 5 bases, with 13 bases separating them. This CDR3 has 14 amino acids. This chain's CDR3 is CASSFGRRLTEAFF. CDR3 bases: TGTGCCAGCAGTTTTGGAAGGAGATTGACTGAAGCTTTCTTT.

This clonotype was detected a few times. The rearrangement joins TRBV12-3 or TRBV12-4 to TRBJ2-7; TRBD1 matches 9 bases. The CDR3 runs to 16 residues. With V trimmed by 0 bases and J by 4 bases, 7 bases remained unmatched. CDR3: CASSLAYGTGPYEQYF. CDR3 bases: TGTGCCAGCAGTTTAGCGTACGGGACAGGGCCTTACGAGCAGTACTTC.

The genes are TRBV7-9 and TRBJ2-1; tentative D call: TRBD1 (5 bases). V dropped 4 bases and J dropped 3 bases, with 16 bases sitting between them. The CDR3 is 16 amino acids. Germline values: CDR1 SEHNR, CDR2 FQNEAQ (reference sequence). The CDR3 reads CASSYQGIPGYNEQFF. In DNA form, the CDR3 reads TGTGCCAGCAGCTACCAGGGCATACCAGGCTACAATGAGCAGTTCTTC.

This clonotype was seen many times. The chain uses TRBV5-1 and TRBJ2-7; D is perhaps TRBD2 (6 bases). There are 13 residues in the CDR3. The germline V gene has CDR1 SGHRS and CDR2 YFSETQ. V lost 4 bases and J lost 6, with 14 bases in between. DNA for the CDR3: TGCGCCAGCAGCCCCGGCACTAGCACCGAGCAGTACTTC. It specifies CASSPGTSTEQYF.